The rows below give T cell receptor beta chains drawn from one sample of a study of blood T cell repertoires in COVID-19. Profiling relied on immunoSEQ multiplex PCR, and the TCRdb table lists in-frame clones only, not all of them. The sample lists approximately 230,000 clones, about 91% occurring once. Sequences were obtained from peripheral blood. The receptors here all came from a man aged 80 or over with acute or convalescent COVID-19. The CDR3 runs from the conserved cysteine through the conserved F or W. D genes are given only for firm matches. Part of the rows lack a size; the others show once, few, many or a class for expanded clones.

size | J | D | V | CDR3 | DNA
. | TRBJ1-2 | TRBD1 | TRBV10-3 | CAISADRVVDGYTF | TGTGCCATCAGTGCAGACAGGGTCGTTGATGGCTACACCTTC
. | TRBJ2-2 | TRBD2 | TRBV13 | CASSLSGSATGELFF | TGTGCCAGCAGCTTGAGCGGGAGTGCCACCGGGGAGCTGTTTTTT
. | TRBJ2-1 | TRBD2 | TRBV6-1 | CASSERNGRGFNEQFF | TGTGCCAGCAGTGAAAGGAACGGGAGGGGGTTCAATGAGCAGTTCTTC
few | TRBJ2-3 | TRBD2 | TRBV28 | CASSSRGRGRAGTDTQYF | TGTGCCAGCAGCTCCCGGGGACGGGGGAGGGCCGGCACAGATACGCAGTATTTT
. | TRBJ2-5 | TRBD2 | TRBV7-9 | CASSLLTGGQETQYF | TGTGCCAGCAGCTTACTGACGGGGGGGCAAGAGACCCAGTACTTC
. | TRBJ1-2 | TRBD1 | TRBV19 | CASSQTDRVDYTF | TGTGCCAGTAGTCAGACCGACAGGGTCGACTACACCTTC
. | TRBJ2-7 | . | TRBV11-2 | CASSLERGQYYYYEQYF | TGTGCCAGCAGCCTGGAACGAGGACAATATTACTACTACGAGCAGTACTTC
. | TRBJ2-3 | TRBD1 | TRBV11-2 | CASSLDLGQGADTQYF | TGTGCCAGCAGCTTAGATCTCGGACAGGGGGCGGATACGCAGTATTTT
. | TRBJ2-1 | TRBD1 | TRBV5-4 | CASSPTGTAYNEQFF | TGTGCCAGCAGCCCAACGGGGACAGCCTACAATGAGCAGTTCTTC
. | TRBJ1-3 | . | TRBV18 | CASSGQPLSSGNTIYF | TGTGCCAGCTCAGGACAGCCTTTGAGCTCTGGAAACACCATATATTTT
. | TRBJ2-3 | . | TRBV4-1 | CASSQGGAHTQYF | TGCGCCAGCAGCCAAGGTGGGGCCCATACGCAGTATTTT
. | TRBJ2-1 | . | TRBV12-5 | CASGLVNSLEVGGEQFF | TGTGCTAGTGGTTTGGTAAATAGCCTGGAGGTGGGGGGTGAGCAGTTCTTC
. | TRBJ2-3 | . | TRBV10-3 | CATRREVDTQYF | TGTGCCACCCGACGTGAGGTAGATACGCAGTATTTT
. | TRBJ2-7 | TRBD2 | TRBV11-3 | CASSPGAGVGEQYF | TGTGCCAGCAGCCCGGGAGCGGGAGTCGGCGAGCAGTACTTC
. | TRBJ1-1 | . | TRBV11-3 | CASSRDSMNTEAFF | TGTGCCAGCAGCCGGGATTCCATGAACACTGAAGCTTTCTTT
. | TRBJ2-1 | . | TRBV27 | CASSSPGGRLDEQFF | TGTGCCAGCAGTTCCCCAGGGGGACGACTAGATGAGCAGTTCTTC
. | TRBJ1-2 | . | TRBV6-5 | CASTPGSLGYTF | TGTGCCAGCACCCCAGGAAGTCTTGGCTACACCTTC
. | TRBJ2-7 | TRBD2 | TRBV19 | CASSLGLAGTYEQYF | TGTGCCAGTAGTCTTGGACTAGCGGGTACCTACGAGCAGTACTTC
. | TRBJ1-3 | . | TRBV4-3 | CASSPYAGVSSGNTIYF | TGCGCCAGCAGCCCTTACGCGGGCGTCAGCTCTGGAAACACCATATATTTT
. | TRBJ2-3 | . | TRBV9 | CASTRTVTSTDTQYF | TGTGCCAGCACCCGGACAGTTACTAGCACAGATACGCAGTATTTT
. | TRBJ1-2 | . | TRBV7-9 | CASIPGGSGFTYGYTF | TGTGCCAGCATCCCGGGGGGGTCGGGATTTACCTATGGCTACACCTTC
. | TRBJ2-5 | . | TRBV27 | CASSLKRQRQETQYF | TGTGCCAGCAGTTTAAAGAGACAGCGACAAGAGACCCAGTACTTC
. | TRBJ1-1 | TRBD1 | TRBV29-1 | CSDTTGTNTEAFF | TGCAGCGACACGACAGGGACGAACACTGAAGCTTTCTTT
. | TRBJ2-5 | TRBD2 | TRBV5-4 | CASTPGLAGLMVETQYF | TGTGCCAGCACCCCGGGACTAGCGGGCCTAATGGTGGAGACCCAGTACTTC
. | TRBJ2-7 | . | TRBV11-3 | CASSRGSSYEQYF | TGTGCCAGCAGTAGGGGGAGCTCCTACGAGCAGTACTTC
. | TRBJ2-1 | TRBD1 | TRBV4-2 | CASSQESQDSPQGNEQFF | TGTGCCAGCAGCCAAGAGTCTCAAGACAGCCCACAGGGGAATGAGCAGTTCTTC
. | TRBJ2-3 | TRBD2 | TRBV7-2 | CASSPRGTSGGHHTDTQYF | TGTGCCAGCAGCCCCCGGGGGACTAGCGGGGGCCACCACACAGATACGCAGTATTTT
. | TRBJ2-6 | . | TRBV19 | CASSRGLTPSGANVLTF | TGTGCCAGTTCAAGGGGACTCACCCCCTCTGGGGCCAACGTCCTGACTTTC
. | TRBJ2-3 | TRBD1 | TRBV7-2 | CASSPTSGTASTDTQYF | TGTGCCAGCAGCCCAACCTCCGGGACAGCTAGCACAGATACGCAGTATTTT
once | TRBJ2-3 | TRBD2 | TRBV6-5 | CASTLSGGRRDTQYF | TGTGCCAGCACTCTTAGCGGGGGTCGTAGAGATACGCAGTATTTT
. | TRBJ2-7 | TRBD1 | TRBV5-4 | CATGDRGPLRSSYEQYF | TGTGCCACCGGCGACAGGGGGCCACTTAGGAGCTCCTACGAGCAGTACTTC
. | TRBJ2-5 | TRBD2 | TRBV4-2 | CASSQAIAGVEETQYF | TGTGCCAGCAGCCAAGCCATAGCGGGAGTCGAAGAGACCCAGTACTTC
. | TRBJ1-2 | . | TRBV29-1 | CSVPLGGELYGYTF | TGCAGCGTCCCCCTCGGGGGGGAGCTCTATGGCTACACCTTC
. | TRBJ1-5 | . | TRBV19 | CASRLVSNQPQHF | TGTGCCAGTAGGCTAGTGAGCAATCAGCCCCAGCATTTT
. | TRBJ1-2 | . | TRBV5-1 | CASSLAGNYGYTF | TGCGCCAGCAGCTTGGCAGGGAACTATGGCTACACCTTC
. | TRBJ2-7 | . | TRBV7-2 | CASSLGGAGYEQYF | TGTGCCAGCAGCTTAGGGGGCGCCGGATACGAGCAGTACTTC
. | TRBJ1-4 | . | TRBV7-9 | CASSLGNRVNEKLFF | TGTGCCAGCAGCTTAGGAAACAGGGTGAATGAAAAACTGTTTTTT
. | TRBJ1-4 | TRBD1 | TRBV11-2 | CASSLSSTGREKLFF | TGTGCCAGCAGCTTATCCTCGACAGGGAGAGAAAAACTGTTTTTT
. | TRBJ2-2 | TRBD2 | TRBV10-3 | CAIRMSAGGDTGELFF | TGTGCCATCAGGATGAGCGCGGGGGGGGACACCGGGGAGCTGTTTTTT
once | TRBJ1-4 | . | TRBV18 | CASSPRSTNEKLFF | TGTGCCAGCTCACCCAGGTCAACTAATGAAAAACTGTTTTTT
. | TRBJ1-1 | TRBD1 | TRBV13 | CASSLWDRQNTEAFF | TGTGCCAGCAGCCTATGGGACAGGCAGAACACTGAAGCTTTCTTT
once | TRBJ1-2 | TRBD1 | TRBV5-6 | CASSAGQGAIYYGYTF | TGTGCCAGCAGCGCCGGACAGGGGGCGATTTACTATGGCTACACCTTC
. | TRBJ2-7 | . | TRBV4-3 | CASSQDRTTSSYEQYF | TGCGCCAGCAGCCAAGATAGGACAACGAGCTCCTACGAGCAGTACTTC
. | TRBJ2-2 | . | TRBV6-5 | CASSYQGGVGELFF | TGTGCCAGCAGTTACCAGGGGGGCGTCGGGGAGCTGTTTTTT
. | TRBJ1-2 | . | TRBV21-1 | CASSILTNYGYTF | TGTGCCAGCAGCATTCTAACTAACTATGGCTACACCTTC
. | TRBJ1-3 | . | TRBV18 | CASSPGRRSGNTIYF | TGTGCCAGCTCACCAGGCCGCCGCTCTGGAAACACCATATATTTT
. | TRBJ1-1 | . | TRBV25-1 | CASSIGMNTEAFF | TGTGCCAGTAGCATCGGAATGAACACTGAAGCTTTCTTT
. | TRBJ1-1 | . | TRBV7-2 | CASSPTGMGLTEAFF | TGTGCCAGCAGCCCCACAGGGATGGGGCTCACTGAAGCTTTCTTT
. | TRBJ2-7 | TRBD2 | TRBV28 | CASSLGGRGYEQYF | TGTGCCAGCAGTTTGGGCGGGAGAGGCTACGAGCAGTACTTC
. | TRBJ1-2 | . | TRBV18 | CASSDRRQAFLHGYTF | TGTGCCAGCTCAGACCGAAGACAGGCCTTTCTCCATGGCTACACCTTC
. | TRBJ1-1 | TRBD1 | TRBV6-6 | CASVVGDSTEAFF | TGTGCCAGCGTCGTCGGGGACAGCACTGAAGCTTTCTTT
few | TRBJ1-5 | . | TRBV6-2/TRBV6-3 | CASSIQGNQPQHF | TGTGCCAGCAGTATACAGGGAAATCAGCCCCAGCATTTT
. | TRBJ1-2 | TRBD1 | TRBV19 | CASSSGQGQFGYGYTF | TGTGCCAGTAGTTCGGGACAGGGTCAGTTTGGCTATGGCTACACCTTC
once | TRBJ1-2 | TRBD1 | TRBV4-2 | CASSQVGQGVNYGYTF | TGTGCCAGCAGCCAAGTAGGTCAGGGGGTTAACTATGGCTACACCTTC
. | TRBJ1-6 | TRBD1 | TRBV2 | CASSKDRGWDNSPLHF | TGTGCCAGCAGCAAGGACAGGGGATGGGATAATTCACCCCTCCACTTT
. | TRBJ2-2 | . | TRBV4-3 | CASSQGRASRTGELFF | TGCGCCAGCAGCCAAGGCAGGGCGTCCCGAACCGGGGAGCTGTTTTTT
. | TRBJ2-7 | . | TRBV19 | CASSIQVAYEQYF | TGTGCCAGTAGTATACAGGTGGCCTACGAGCAGTACTTC
. | TRBJ1-6 | TRBD1 | TRBV18 | CASSRATGHNSPLHF | TGTGCCAGCTCACGAGCGACAGGGCACAATTCACCCCTCCACTTT
. | TRBJ1-2 | . | TRBV11-2 | CASSSQGYGYTF | TGTGCCAGCAGCTCTCAGGGATATGGCTACACCTTC
once | TRBJ1-2 | . | TRBV12-3/TRBV12-4 | CASSYGRTYGYTF | TGTGCCAGCAGTTATGGCAGAACCTATGGCTACACCTTC